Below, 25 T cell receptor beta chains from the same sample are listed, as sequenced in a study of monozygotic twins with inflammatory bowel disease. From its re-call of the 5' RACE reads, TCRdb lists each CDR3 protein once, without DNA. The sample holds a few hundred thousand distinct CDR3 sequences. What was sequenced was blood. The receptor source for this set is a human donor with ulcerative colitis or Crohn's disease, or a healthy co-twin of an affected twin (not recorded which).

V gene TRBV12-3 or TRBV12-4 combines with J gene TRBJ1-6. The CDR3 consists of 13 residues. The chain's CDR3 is CASSFGGRTPLHF.

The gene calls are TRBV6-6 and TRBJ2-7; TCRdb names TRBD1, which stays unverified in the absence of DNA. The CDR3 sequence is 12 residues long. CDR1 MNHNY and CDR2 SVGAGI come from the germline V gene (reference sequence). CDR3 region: CASSYTGYEQYF.

CDR3 region: CASSFNINGYTF. The chain combines TRBV7-2 with TRBJ1-2. The CDR3 runs to 12 residues. From germline, CDR1 is SGHTA and CDR2 FQGNSA.

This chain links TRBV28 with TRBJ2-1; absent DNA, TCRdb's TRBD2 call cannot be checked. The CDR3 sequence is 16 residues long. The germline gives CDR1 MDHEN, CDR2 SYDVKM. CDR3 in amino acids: CASSLLSGGSYNEQFF.

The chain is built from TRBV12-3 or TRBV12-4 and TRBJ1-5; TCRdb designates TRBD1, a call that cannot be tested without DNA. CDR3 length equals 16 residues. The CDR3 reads CASSHVTGGGNQPQHF.

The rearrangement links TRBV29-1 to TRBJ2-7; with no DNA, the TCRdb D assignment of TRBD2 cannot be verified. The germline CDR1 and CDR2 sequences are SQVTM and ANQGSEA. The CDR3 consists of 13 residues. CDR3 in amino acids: CSARGRAFYEQYF.

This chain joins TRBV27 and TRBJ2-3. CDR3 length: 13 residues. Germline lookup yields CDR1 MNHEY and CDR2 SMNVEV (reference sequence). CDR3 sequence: CASRTLGPDTQYF.

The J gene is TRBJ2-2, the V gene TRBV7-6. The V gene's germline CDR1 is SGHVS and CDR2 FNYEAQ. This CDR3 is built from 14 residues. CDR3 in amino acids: CASSFIGETGELFF. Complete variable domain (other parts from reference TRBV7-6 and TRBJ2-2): GAGVSQSPRYKVTKRGQDVALRCDPISGHVSLYWYRQALGQGPEFLTYFNYEAQQDKSGLPNDRFSAERPEGSISTLTIQRTEQRDSAMYRCASSFIGETGELFFGEGSRLTVL.

CDR3 amino acids: CASSPAGVPDTQYF. This sequence joins TRBV12-3 or TRBV12-4 and TRBJ2-3; TCRdb designates TRBD2, a call that cannot be tested without DNA. The CDR3 sequence is 14 residues long.

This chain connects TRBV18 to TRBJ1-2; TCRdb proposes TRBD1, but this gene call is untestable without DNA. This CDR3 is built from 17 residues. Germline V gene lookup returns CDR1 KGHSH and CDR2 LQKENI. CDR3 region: CASSPFQAGAPDYGYTF.

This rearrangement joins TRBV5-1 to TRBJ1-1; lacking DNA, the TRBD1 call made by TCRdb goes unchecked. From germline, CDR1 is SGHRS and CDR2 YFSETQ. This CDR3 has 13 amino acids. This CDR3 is CASSLRDPIEAFF.

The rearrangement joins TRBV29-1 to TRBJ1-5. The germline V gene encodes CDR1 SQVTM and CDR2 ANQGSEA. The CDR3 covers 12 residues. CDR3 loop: CSVATPGQPQHF.

The CDR3 sequence: CASSPDGQSYEQYF. V usage is TRBV18 and J usage is TRBJ2-7; TCRdb returns TRBD1, unconfirmable since there is no DNA. This CDR3 comprises 14 residues. From germline, CDR1 is KGHSH and CDR2 LQKENI.

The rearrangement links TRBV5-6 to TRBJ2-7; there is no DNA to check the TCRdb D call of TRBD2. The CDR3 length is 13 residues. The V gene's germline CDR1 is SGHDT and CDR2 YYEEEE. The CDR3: CASNPHPSFEQYF.

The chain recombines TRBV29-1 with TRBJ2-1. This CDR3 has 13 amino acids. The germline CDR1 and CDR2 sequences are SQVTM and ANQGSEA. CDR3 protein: CSVDGESYNEQFF.

This CDR3 reads CASRDRQVNTEAFF. The rearrangement uses TRBV6-1 and TRBJ1-1; the TCRdb D gene call, TRBD1, has no DNA to confirm it. Germline V gives CDR1 MNHNS, CDR2 SASEGT. The CDR3 loop spans 14 amino acids.

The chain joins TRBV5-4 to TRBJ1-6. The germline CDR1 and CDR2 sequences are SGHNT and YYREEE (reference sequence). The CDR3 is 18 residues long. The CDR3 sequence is CASSLHRTNNNLNSPLHF.

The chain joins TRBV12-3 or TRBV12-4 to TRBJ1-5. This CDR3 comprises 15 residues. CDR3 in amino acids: CASSLQRRSNQPQHF.

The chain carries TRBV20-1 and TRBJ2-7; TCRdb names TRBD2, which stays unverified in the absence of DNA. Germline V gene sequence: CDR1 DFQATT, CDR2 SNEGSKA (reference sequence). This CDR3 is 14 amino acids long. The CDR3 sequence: CSAHSGVGTVEQYF.

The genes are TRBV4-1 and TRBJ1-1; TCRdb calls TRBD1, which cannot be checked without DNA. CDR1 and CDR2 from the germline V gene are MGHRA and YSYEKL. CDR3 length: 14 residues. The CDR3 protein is CASSQGQGNTEAFF.

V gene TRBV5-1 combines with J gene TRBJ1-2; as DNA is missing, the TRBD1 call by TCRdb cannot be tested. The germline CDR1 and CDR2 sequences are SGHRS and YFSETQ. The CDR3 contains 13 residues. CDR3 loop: CASSQTGELGYTF.

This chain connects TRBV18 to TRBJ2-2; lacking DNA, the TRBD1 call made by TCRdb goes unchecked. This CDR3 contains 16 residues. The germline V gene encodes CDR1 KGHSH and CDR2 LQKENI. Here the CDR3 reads CASSPPGGRDTGELFF.

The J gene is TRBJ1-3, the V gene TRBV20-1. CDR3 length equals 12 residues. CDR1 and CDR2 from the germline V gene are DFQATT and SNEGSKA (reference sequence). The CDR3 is CSASVAGNTIYF.

The CDR3 spells CASSQGSGGAVDTQYF. The rearrangement joins TRBV3-1 to TRBJ2-3; TCRdb calls TRBD2, which cannot be checked without DNA. The CDR3 runs to 16 residues. CDR1 and CDR2 from the germline V gene are LGHDT and YNNKEL (reference sequence).

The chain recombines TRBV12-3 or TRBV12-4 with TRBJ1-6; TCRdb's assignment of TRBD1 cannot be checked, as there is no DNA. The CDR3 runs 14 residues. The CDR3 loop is CASSRGQADSPLHF.